The 6 T cell receptor beta chains reported below all come from one sample, sequenced in a study of spatial heterogeneity in lung cancer. Study-wide results and limits: The study found that expanded intratumoral alpha and beta TCR counts tracked tumor mutation counts.

Time point specified: sample taken at primary tumor resection. The antigens these receptors bind are not known. In TCRdb, the 5' RACE reads were re-called with MiXCR into one record per CDR3 protein. The repertoire holds about 10,000 distinct CDR3 sequences, with roughly 10% as singletons. The sequenced sample was lung tumor tissue, obtained at surgery. Every receptor here comes from a female donor with early-stage non-small cell lung cancer.

To note about this clonotype: One end of the junction does not line up with germline, which may come from a read error. The CDR3 reads CASRGAGSNQPQLF. The DNA for the CDR3 is TGCGCCAGTAGGGGGGCAGGGAGCAATCAGCCCCAGCTTTTT. This sequence joins TRBV10-2 and TRBJ1-5; D possibly corresponds to TRBD1 (6 bases). The V gene's germline CDR1 is WSHSY and CDR2 SAAADI. The CDR3 totals 14 residues.

This clonotype was detected a few times. This CDR3 reads CASSLALAAYNEQFF. The CDR3 nucleotides read TGTGCCAGCAGCTTGGCGCTAGCGGCCTACAATGAGCAGTTCTTC. The J gene is TRBJ2-1, the V gene TRBV11-1; 7 bases are a match to TRBD2. With 3 bases clipped from V and 2 bases from J, the junction kept 4 bases outside the gene matches. Germline V lookup: CDR1 SGHAT, CDR2 FQDESV (reference sequence). The CDR3 sequence is 15 residues long.

In its sample, this clonotype is medium-sized (0.01 to 0.1%). The rearrangement joins TRBV10-3 to TRBJ2-3; D may be TRBD1 (5 bases). This CDR3 has 16 residues. The germline CDR1 and CDR2 sequences are ENHRY and SYGVKD. Trimming took off 10 bases at V and 1 base at J, with 21 bases between the two ends. CDR3 nucleotides: TGTGCCACCCTAGGTGGGGCGAATACGGGCACAGATACGCAGTATTTT. Protein sequence: CATLGGANTGTDTQYF.

The table lists this clonotype with many counts. The gene calls are TRBV29-1 and TRBJ1-5; the D is unclear. The V and J ends lost 4 bases and 5 bases respectively, with 9 bases between them. In germline, CDR1 is SQVTM, CDR2 ANQGSEA. This CDR3 contains 12 residues. The CDR3 DNA reads as TGCAGCGTTGGGGCAAGAGATCAGCCCCAGCATTTT. Its protein product is CSVGARDQPQHF.

This clonotype was detected ten times or more. The CDR3 sequence: CSATGGADFGAEAFF. In DNA form, the CDR3 reads TGCAGTGCTACAGGGGGCGCGGATTTTGGGGCTGAAGCTTTCTTT. The V gene is TRBV20-1, the J gene TRBJ1-1, with TRBD1 matching over 8 bases. The CDR3 totals 15 residues. J gave up 6 bases and V 4 bases, and 13 bases lay outside the gene matches. In germline, CDR1 is DFQATT, CDR2 SNEGSKA (reference sequence).

This clonotype was recorded at least ten times. The genes are TRBV5-4 and TRBJ1-2, with 7 bases matching TRBD1. This CDR3 has 13 residues. V gave up 3 bases and J gave up 8 bases; unmatched junction bases: 7. Germline V gene sequence: CDR1 SGHNT, CDR2 YYREEE (reference sequence). As DNA, the CDR3 is TGTGCCAGCAGCTCTCCTACAGGGGACGGCTACACCTTC. Its translation is CASSSPTGDGYTF.